This section outlines one TCR beta chain sequence together with its context. In this sample, this clonotype turned up a few times. Its antigen is not yet known. The record has no base qualities; no much larger clone is one base away. The library came from 5' RACE. Sequencing instrument: NextSeq 500. In the TCR library protocol, unique molecular identifiers were attached to individual cDNA molecules to correct for PCR bias and sequencing error. TCR alpha and beta chains were both sequenced, and the abundances of alpha and beta sequences in each sample were closely correlated with each other. In the paper's pipeline: Decombinator V4 was used to annotate TCR sequences for V gene, J gene and CDR3. TCRs were defined as expanded if a significant change between any two time points was detected under a Poisson model with p below 0.0001. Abundances of TCRs were expressed as counts per million after normalisation to the total number of TCRs sequenced in each sample. TRAV1-2 paired with TRAJ12, TRAJ20 or TRAJ33 defined MAIT TCRs, while TRAV10 paired with TRAJ18 defined iNKT TCRs. A search of VDJdb, accessed on 1 November 2021, was run for TCRs annotated to CMV, EBV and SARS-CoV-2, with TCRs annotated for multiple antigens excluded. TCRdb itself trimmed the public reads at Q25 with fastp, ran MiXCR and retained productive beta chains. Rows merge per CDR3 protein into single entries with the most common DNA and genes. TCRdb assigned the V and J calls; the authors' analysis was not used. The sample has about 39,000 distinct CDR3 sequences on record, around 5.4% of them singletons. The ten largest clones add up to 4% to 4.5% of the sample.

The data belong to a study of early T cells in non-severe SARS-CoV-2 infection (dated by TCRdb to the early 2020s). Turning to the overall study: Because TCR sequencing relied on bulk RNA taken from unsorted whole blood, pairing of alpha and beta chains was not possible. General conclusions and limits of the study: VDJdb matching was skewed toward anti-spike CD8 responses, so virus-specific expansions were likely underestimated and private and CD4 specificities were missed.

CDR1 and CDR2, looked up from the germline V gene, are SGHTA and FQGNSA. The CDR3 sequence holds 13 residues, the cysteine and phenylalanine included. Only the CDR3 part of the read is kept: 39 bases, read in frame from the first base. V lost 3 bases and J lost 6 bases; the stretch between them is 10 bases long. This was a case-control study nested in a cohort of healthcare workers in London, UK, who had nasopharyngeal swab PCR tests and blood samples taken every week. Healthcare workers were recruited during the week of the UK lockdown, between 23 and 31 March 2020, and followed weekly for up to roughly 15 weeks.

The source material was whole blood, sampled at baseline. The clonotype was recovered from an adult who was a healthcare worker with PCR-confirmed SARS-CoV-2 infection or an uninfected control (not recorded which). The rearranged segments are TRBV7-2 and TRBJ2-3; the D gene is perhaps TRBD1, on 5 matching bases. The nucleotide sequence reads TGTGCCAGCAGCTTGTTTGGGGCCGATACGCAGTATTTT. It translates to CASSLFGADTQYF.